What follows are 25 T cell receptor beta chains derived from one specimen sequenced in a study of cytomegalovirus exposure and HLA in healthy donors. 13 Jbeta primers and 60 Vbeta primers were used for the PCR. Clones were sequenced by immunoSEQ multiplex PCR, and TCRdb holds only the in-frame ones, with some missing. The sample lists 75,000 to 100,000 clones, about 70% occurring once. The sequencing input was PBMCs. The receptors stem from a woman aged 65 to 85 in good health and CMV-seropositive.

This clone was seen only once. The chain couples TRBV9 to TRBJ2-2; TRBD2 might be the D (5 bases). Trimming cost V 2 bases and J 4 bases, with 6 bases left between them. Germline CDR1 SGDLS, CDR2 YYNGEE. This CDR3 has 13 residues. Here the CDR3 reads CASSVSGTGELFF. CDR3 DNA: TGTGCCAGCAGCGTCAGCGGCACCGGGGAGCTGTTTTTT.

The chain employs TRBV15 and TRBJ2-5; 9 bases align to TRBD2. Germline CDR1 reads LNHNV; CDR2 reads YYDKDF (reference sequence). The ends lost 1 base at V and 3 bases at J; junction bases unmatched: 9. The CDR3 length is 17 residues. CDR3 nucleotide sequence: TGTGCCACCAGCAGAGGCGGGGGGGAGGTGGGAAAAGAGACCCAGTACTTC. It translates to CATSRGGGEVGKETQYF.

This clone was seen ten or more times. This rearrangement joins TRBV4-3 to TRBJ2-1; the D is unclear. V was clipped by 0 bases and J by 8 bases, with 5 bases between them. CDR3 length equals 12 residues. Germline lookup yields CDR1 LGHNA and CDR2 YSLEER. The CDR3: CASSQEGHEQFF. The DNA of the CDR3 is TGCGCCAGCAGCCAAGAGGGCCATGAGCAGTTCTTC.

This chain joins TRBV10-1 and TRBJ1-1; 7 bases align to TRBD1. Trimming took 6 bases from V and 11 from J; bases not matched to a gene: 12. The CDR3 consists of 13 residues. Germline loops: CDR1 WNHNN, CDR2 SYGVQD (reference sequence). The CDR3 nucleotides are TGCGCCAGCAGCGTTACAGGGGCGCGAGGGGCTTTCTTT. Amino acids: CASSVTGARGAFF.

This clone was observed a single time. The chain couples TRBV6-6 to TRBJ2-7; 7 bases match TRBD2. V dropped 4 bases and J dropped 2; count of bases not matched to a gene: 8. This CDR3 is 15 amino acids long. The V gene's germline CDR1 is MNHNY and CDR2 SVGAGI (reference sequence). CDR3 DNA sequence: TGTGCCAGCAGTTCCCCGGCTAGCGGCACCTACGAGCAGTACTTC. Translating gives CASSSPASGTYEQYF.

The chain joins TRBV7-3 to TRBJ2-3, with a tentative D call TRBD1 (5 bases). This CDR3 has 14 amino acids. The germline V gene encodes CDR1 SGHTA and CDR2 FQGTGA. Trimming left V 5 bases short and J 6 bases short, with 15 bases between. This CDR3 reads CASSPTGARDTQYF. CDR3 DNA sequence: TGTGCCAGCAGCCCTACAGGAGCCCGGGATACGCAGTATTTT.

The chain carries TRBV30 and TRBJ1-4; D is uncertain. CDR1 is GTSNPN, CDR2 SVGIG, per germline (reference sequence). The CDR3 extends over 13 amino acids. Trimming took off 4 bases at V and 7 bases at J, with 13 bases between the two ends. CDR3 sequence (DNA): TGTGCCTGGACAGCGTTGACGGGTGAAAAACTGTTTTTT. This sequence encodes CAWTALTGEKLFF. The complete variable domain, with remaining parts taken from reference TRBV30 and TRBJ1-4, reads SQTIHQWPATLVQPVGSPLSLECTVEGTSNPNLYWYRQAAGRGLQLLFYSVGIGQISSEVPQNLSASRPQDRQFILSSKKLLLSDSGFYLCAWTALTGEKLFFGSGTQLSVL.

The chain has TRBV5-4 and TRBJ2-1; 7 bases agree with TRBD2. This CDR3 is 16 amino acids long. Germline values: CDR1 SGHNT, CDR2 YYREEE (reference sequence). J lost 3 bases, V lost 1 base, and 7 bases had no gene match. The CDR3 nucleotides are TGTGCCAGCAGCTTGTTAACTAGCGTTAGCTACAATGAGCAGTTCTTC. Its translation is CASSLLTSVSYNEQFF. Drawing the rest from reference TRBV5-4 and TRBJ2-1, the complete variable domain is ETGVTQSPTHLIKTRGQQVTLRCSSQSGHNTVSWYQQALGQGPQFIFQYYREEENGRGNFPPRFSGLQFPNYSSELNVNALELDDSALYLCASSLLTSVSYNEQFFGPGTRLTVL.

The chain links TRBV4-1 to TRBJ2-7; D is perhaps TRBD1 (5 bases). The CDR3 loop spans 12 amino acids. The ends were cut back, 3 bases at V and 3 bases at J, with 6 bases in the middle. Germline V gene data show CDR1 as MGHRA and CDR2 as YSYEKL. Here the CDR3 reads CASSHQGYEQYF. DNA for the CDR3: TGCGCCAGCAGCCATCAGGGCTACGAGCAGTACTTC.

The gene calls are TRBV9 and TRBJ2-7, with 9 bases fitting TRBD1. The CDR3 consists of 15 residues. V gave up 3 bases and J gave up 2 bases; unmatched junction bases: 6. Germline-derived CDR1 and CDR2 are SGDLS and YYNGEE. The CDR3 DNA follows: TGTGCCAGCAGCGCGTCCGGGACAGGGCCCTACGAGCAGTACTTC. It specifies CASSASGTGPYEQYF.

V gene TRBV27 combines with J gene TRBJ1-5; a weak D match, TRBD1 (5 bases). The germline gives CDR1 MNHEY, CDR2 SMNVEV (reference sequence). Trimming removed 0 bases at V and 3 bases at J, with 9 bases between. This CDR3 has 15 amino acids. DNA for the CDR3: TGTGCCAGCAGTTTATCAGGGGTTGACAATCAGCCCCAGCATTTT. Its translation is CASSLSGVDNQPQHF.

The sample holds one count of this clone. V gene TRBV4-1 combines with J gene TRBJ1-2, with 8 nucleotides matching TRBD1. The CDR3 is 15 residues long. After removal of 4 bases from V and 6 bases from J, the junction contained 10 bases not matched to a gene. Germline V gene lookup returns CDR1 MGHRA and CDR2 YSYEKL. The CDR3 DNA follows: TGCGCCAGCAGCCCGTTGGACAGGGTACGGCATGGCTACACCTTC. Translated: CASSPLDRVRHGYTF.

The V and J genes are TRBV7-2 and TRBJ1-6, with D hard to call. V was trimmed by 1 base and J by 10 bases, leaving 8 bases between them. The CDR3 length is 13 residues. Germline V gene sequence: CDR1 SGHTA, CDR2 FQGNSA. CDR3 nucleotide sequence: TGTGCCAGCAGCTTAGAATTGGGCTCACCCCTCCACTTT. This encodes CASSLELGSPLHF.

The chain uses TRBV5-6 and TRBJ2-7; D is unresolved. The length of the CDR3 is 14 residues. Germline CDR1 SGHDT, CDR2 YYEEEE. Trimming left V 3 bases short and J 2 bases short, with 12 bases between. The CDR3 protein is CASSSTHRPYEQYF. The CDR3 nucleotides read TGTGCCAGCAGCTCCACCCACAGACCCTACGAGCAGTACTTC.

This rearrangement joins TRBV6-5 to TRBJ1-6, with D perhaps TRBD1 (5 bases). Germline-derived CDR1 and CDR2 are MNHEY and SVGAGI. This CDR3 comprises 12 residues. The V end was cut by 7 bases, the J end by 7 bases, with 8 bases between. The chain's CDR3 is CASTTGNSPLHF. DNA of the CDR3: TGTGCCAGCACAACAGGCAATTCACCCCTCCACTTT.

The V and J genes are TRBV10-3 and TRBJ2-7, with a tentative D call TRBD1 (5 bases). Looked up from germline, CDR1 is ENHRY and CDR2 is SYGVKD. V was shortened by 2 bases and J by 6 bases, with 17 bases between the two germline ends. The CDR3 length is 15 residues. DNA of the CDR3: TGTGCCATCAGTGAGGGCGGCAGGGCCCAGGGCGAGCAGTACTTC. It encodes CAISEGGRAQGEQYF.

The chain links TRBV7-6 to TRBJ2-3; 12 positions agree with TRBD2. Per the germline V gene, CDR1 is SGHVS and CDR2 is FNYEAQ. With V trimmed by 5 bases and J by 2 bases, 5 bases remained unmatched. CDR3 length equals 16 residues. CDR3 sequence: CASSLTSGGNTDTQYF. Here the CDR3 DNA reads TGTGCCAGCAGCCTTACTAGCGGGGGGAACACAGATACGCAGTATTTT.

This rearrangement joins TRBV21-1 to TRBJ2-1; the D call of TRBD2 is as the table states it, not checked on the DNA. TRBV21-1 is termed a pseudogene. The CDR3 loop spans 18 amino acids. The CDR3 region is CASSNQRSSGSSYNEQFF. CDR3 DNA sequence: TGTGCCAGCAGCAACCAAAGAAGTAGCGGGAGCTCCTACAATGAGCAGTTCTTC.

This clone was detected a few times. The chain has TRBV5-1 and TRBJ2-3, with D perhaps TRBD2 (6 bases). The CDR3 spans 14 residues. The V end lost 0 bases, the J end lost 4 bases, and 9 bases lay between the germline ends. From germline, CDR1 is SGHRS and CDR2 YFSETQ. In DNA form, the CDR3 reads TGCGCCAGCAGCTTGGTCACGGGAGCAGATACGCAGTATTTT. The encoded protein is CASSLVTGADTQYF.

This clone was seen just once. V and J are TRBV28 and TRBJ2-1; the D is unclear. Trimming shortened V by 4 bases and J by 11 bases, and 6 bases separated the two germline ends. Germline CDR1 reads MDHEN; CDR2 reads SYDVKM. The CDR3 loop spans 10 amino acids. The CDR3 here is CASSSGKQFF. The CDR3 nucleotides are TGTGCCAGCAGTTCCGGTAAGCAGTTCTTC.

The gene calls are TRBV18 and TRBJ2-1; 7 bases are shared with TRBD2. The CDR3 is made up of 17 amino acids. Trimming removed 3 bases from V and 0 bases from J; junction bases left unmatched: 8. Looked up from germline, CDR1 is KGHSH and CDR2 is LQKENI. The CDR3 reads CASSPLGGGVSYNEQFF. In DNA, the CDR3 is TGTGCCAGCTCACCCCTTGGGGGGGGAGTCTCCTACAATGAGCAGTTCTTC.

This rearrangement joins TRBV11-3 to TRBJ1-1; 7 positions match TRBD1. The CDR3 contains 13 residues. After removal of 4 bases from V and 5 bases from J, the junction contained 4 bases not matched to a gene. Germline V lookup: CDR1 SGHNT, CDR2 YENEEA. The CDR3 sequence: CASSSDRETEAFF. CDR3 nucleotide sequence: TGTGCCAGCAGCTCCGACAGGGAGACTGAAGCTTTCTTT. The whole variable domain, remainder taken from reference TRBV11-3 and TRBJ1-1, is EAGVVQSPRYKIIEKKQPVAFWCNPISGHNTLYWYLQNLGQGPELLIRYENEEAVDDSQLPKDRFSAERLKGVDSTLKIQPAELGDSAVYLCASSSDRETEAFFGQGTRLTVV.

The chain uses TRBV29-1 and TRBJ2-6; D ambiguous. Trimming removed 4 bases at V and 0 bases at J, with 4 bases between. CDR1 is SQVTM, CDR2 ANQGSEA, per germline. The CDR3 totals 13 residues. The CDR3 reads CSVAGSGANVLTF. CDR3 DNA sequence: TGCAGCGTTGCCGGCTCTGGGGCCAACGTCCTGACTTTC.

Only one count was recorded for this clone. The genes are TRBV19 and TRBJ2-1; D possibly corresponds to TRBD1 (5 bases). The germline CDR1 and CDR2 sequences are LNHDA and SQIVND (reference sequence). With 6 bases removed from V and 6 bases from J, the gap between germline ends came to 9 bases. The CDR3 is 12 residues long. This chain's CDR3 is CASSRVPNEQFF. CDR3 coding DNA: TGTGCCAGTAGCAGGGTGCCCAATGAGCAGTTCTTC.

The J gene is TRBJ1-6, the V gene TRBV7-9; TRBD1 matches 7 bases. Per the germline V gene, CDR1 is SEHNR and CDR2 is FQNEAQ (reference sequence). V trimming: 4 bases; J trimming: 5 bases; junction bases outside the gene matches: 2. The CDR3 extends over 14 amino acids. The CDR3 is CASSSGQHNSPLHF. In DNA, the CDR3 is TGTGCCAGCAGCTCGGGACAGCATAATTCACCCCTCCACTTT.